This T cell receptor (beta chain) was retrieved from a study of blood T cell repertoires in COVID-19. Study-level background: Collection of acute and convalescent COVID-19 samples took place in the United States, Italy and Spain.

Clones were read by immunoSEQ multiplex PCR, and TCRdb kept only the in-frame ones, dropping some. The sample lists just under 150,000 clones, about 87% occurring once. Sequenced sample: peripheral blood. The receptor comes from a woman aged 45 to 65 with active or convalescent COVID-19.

CDR3 bases: TGTGCCAGCAGCCCCCAGAGGGGCGGGAGGGACTACGAGCAGTACTTC. Translated, it gives CASSPQRGGRDYEQYF. The gene calls are TRBV27 and TRBJ2-7; 9 bases line up with TRBD2. The J segment lost 3 bases and the V segment lost 6 bases, leaving 12 bases of the junction unmatched. Germline values: CDR1 MNHEY, CDR2 SMNVEV (reference sequence). There are 16 residues in the CDR3.